The 21 T cell receptor beta chains below come from one sample, sequenced in a study of T cells in Graves' hyperthyroidism and ophthalmopathy. RNA transcripts served as the template for amplifying TCR beta CDR3 regions. Primed by the HTBI set, a first-round RT-PCR was run on the TCR CDR3. TCRdb re-called the multiplex PCR reads with MiXCR, one entry per CDR3 protein. This table has 200,000 to 250,000 distinct CDR3 sequences, roughly 17% appearing once. Sequencing input: blood. The origin of the receptors is a man aged 50 or older with Graves' hyperthyroidism.

Many counts were recorded for this clonotype. This rearrangement joins TRBV18 to TRBJ2-5; perhaps TRBD1 as D (5 bases). Looked up from germline, CDR1 is KGHSH and CDR2 is LQKENI. V was cut by 3 bases and J by 4 bases, with 9 bases left in between. The CDR3 runs to 13 residues. CDR3 in amino acids: CASSPGQGETQYF. In DNA form, the CDR3 reads TGTGCCAGCTCACCTGGGCAGGGAGAGACCCAGTACTTC.

This clonotype was recorded at least ten times. The J gene is TRBJ2-7, the V gene TRBV28; D remains unclear. Trimming took 1 base from V and 5 from J, leaving 6 bases between them. This CDR3 is built from 12 residues. In germline, CDR1 is MDHEN, CDR2 SYDVKM. The CDR3: CASSLSRNEQYF. Written as DNA, the CDR3 is TGTGCCAGCAGTTTATCCCGCAACGAGCAGTACTTC.

This clonotype was seen many times. CDR3: CASSLRFGELFF. CDR3 nucleotide sequence: TGTGCCAGCAGTTTACGGTTCGGGGAGCTGTTTTTT. This rearrangement joins TRBV27 to TRBJ2-2; D is unclear. The germline V gene encodes CDR1 MNHEY and CDR2 SMNVEV (reference sequence). CDR3 length: 12 amino acids. Between the trimmed V and J ends, which lost 2 bases and 7 bases, there was a span of 5 bases.

This clonotype showed up just a few times. The J gene is TRBJ1-2, the V gene TRBV29-1, with a tentative D call TRBD1 (6 bases). V was trimmed by 6 bases and J by 7 bases, leaving 12 bases between them. The CDR3 has 11 residues. Per germline, CDR1 SQVTM and CDR2 ANQGSEA. CDR3 coding DNA: TGCAGCGTGGGGGCAGACTCTGGCTACACCTTC. It is translated as CSVGADSGYTF.

This clonotype has a handful of counts. The chain combines TRBV2 with TRBJ2-5, with 7 bases lining up with TRBD2. The CDR3 contains 13 residues. The J segment lost 9 bases and the V segment lost 0 bases, leaving 4 bases of the junction unmatched. From germline, CDR1 is SNHLY and CDR2 FYNNEI. CDR3 residues: CASSEAQAGAQYF. CDR3 DNA sequence: TGTGCCAGCAGTGAAGCGCAGGCGGGAGCCCAGTACTTC.

This clonotype has ten or more counts. The chain is built from TRBV30 and TRBJ1-5, with D maybe TRBD1 (5 bases). Trimming took 2 bases from V and 7 from J, leaving 12 bases between them. CDR1 and CDR2 (germline): GTSNPN, SVGIG (reference sequence). The CDR3 is 13 amino acids. The CDR3 region is CAWSPAAGQPQHF. For the CDR3, the DNA is TGTGCCTGGAGTCCGGCAGCAGGGCAGCCCCAGCATTTT.

This clonotype was recorded at least ten times. The J gene is TRBJ1-1, the V gene TRBV2, with 7 bases aligning to TRBD1. J was trimmed by 0 bases and V by 0 bases; bases with no gene match: 4. The CDR3 extends over 16 amino acids. Per germline, CDR1 SNHLY and CDR2 FYNNEI. The CDR3 region is CASSEAGTVMNTEAFF. CDR3 in DNA: TGTGCCAGCAGTGAAGCGGGGACAGTAATGAACACTGAAGCTTTCTTT.

In DNA, the CDR3 is TGTGCCACCAGCAGAGCCAGGGTGTATGGCTACACCTTC. Translation gives CATSRARVYGYTF. The chain uses TRBV15 and TRBJ1-2; D might be TRBD1 (5 bases). CDR3 size: 13 residues. The germline V and J ends were trimmed by 1 base and 5 bases, with 8 bases remaining between them. CDR1 LNHNV and CDR2 YYDKDF come from the germline V gene (reference sequence). The whole variable domain, filled in from reference TRBV15 and TRBJ1-2, reads DAMVIQNPRYQVTQFGKPVTLSCSQTLNHNVMYWYQQKSSQAPKLLFHYYDKDFNNEADTPDNFQSRRPNTSFCFLDIRSPGLGDTAMYLCATSRARVYGYTFGSGTRLTVV.

This clonotype was detected ten times or more. The chain carries TRBV6-2 or TRBV6-3 and TRBJ2-7; 7 nucleotides agree with TRBD2. J lost 5 bases, V lost 6 bases, and 10 bases had no gene match. CDR3 length: 14 residues. Germline CDR1 and CDR2: MNHEY and SVGEGT. CDR3 amino acids: CASRDGTTVHEQYF. For the CDR3, the DNA is TGTGCCAGCAGAGACGGGACTACCGTCCACGAGCAGTACTTC.

This chain joins TRBV28 and TRBJ2-1; 7 bases agree with TRBD2. V dropped 3 bases and J dropped 8; count of bases not matched to a gene: 7. This CDR3 is 14 amino acids long. Germline V gene sequence: CDR1 MDHEN, CDR2 SYDVKM. The CDR3 here is CASSFRTSWDEQFF. CDR3 DNA sequence: TGTGCCAGCAGTTTCCGGACTAGTTGGGATGAGCAGTTCTTC.

This clonotype was counted between two and nine times. The chain recombines TRBV10-2 with TRBJ2-1; D tentatively fits TRBD1 or TRBD2 (5 bases each). Trimming took off 3 bases at V and 4 bases at J, with 13 bases between the two ends. There are 15 residues in the CDR3. In germline, CDR1 is WSHSY, CDR2 SAAADI. CDR3 residues: CASSDWQGGYNEQFF. DNA of the CDR3: TGCGCCAGCAGTGATTGGCAGGGCGGGTACAATGAGCAGTTCTTC.

This clonotype was counted many times. The chain uses TRBV12-3 or TRBV12-4 and TRBJ2-5; D is possibly TRBD2 (6 bases). V lost 7 bases and J 5 bases, leaving 14 bases between the germline ends. The CDR3 runs 13 residues. CDR3 sequence: CASNPRAGETQYF. The CDR3 coding sequence is TGTGCCAGCAACCCCCGAGCGGGTGAGACCCAGTACTTC.

To note about this clonotype: This sequence may be a read error, since a much larger clone differs from it by one base. V gene TRBV6-2 or TRBV6-3 combines with J gene TRBJ2-1; D perhaps matches TRBD2 (6 bases). Germline V gene data show CDR1 as MNHEY and CDR2 as SVGEGT. The CDR3 totals 14 residues. V was cut by 7 bases and J by 7 bases, with 17 bases left in between. CDR3 DNA: TGTGCCAGCACTCCTCCCCGGGAGTGGAATGAGCAGTTCTTC. Its protein is CASTPPREWNEQFF.

The sample holds a few counts of this clonotype. The chain links TRBV5-1 to TRBJ2-5, with D perhaps TRBD1 or TRBD2 (6 bases each). The germline gives CDR1 SGHRS, CDR2 YFSETQ. V was clipped by 1 base and J by 1 base, with 14 bases between them. There are 16 residues in the CDR3. Here the CDR3 DNA reads TGCGCCAGCAGCTTGAATCGAGGAGGGGGCCAAGAGACCCAGTACTTC. This sequence encodes CASSLNRGGGQETQYF.

This clonotype was seen a handful of times. The chain is built from TRBV30 and TRBJ2-7; weak D call: TRBD1 (6 bases). This CDR3 contains 17 residues. V was clipped by 1 base and J by 2 bases, with 21 bases between them. Germline values: CDR1 GTSNPN, CDR2 SVGIG (reference sequence). The CDR3 coding sequence is TGTGCCTGGAGTGCTGGAGTCTTGCAGGGGACCCCCTACGAGCAGTACTTC. It yields the protein CAWSAGVLQGTPYEQYF.

This clonotype was seen at least ten times. The genes are TRBV12-3 or TRBV12-4 and TRBJ2-1, with 13 bases lining up with TRBD2. The CDR3 consists of 16 residues. The ends lost 2 bases at V and 9 bases at J; junction bases unmatched: 7. In DNA, the CDR3 is TGTGCCAGCAGTTTACCAACTAGCGGGAGGGACTTTGAGCAGTTCTTC. Translation gives CASSLPTSGRDFEQFF.

This clonotype was observed at least ten times. This chain joins TRBV10-3 and TRBJ2-7, with 14 bases fitting TRBD2. The length of the CDR3 is 17 residues. V lost 10 bases to trimming and J lost 3 bases; unmatched junction nucleotides: 14. Germline V lookup: CDR1 ENHRY, CDR2 SYGVKD. The CDR3 DNA is TGTGCCACCACGGGCGGACTAGCGGGAGGAAGGATCTACGAGCAGTACTTC. Translating gives CATTGGLAGGRIYEQYF.

The rearrangement joins TRBV6-5 to TRBJ2-1; possibly TRBD2 for D (6 bases). CDR1 is MNHEY and CDR2 is SVGAGI in the germline V gene. This CDR3 is 14 amino acids long. Between the trimmed V and J ends, which lost 2 bases and 7 bases, there was a span of 12 bases. CDR3 sequence: CASSYVGGANEQFF. CDR3 nucleotide sequence: TGTGCCAGCAGTTACGTGGGGGGAGCGAATGAGCAGTTCTTC.

This clonotype showed up many times. This chain uses TRBV13 with TRBJ2-5, with D possibly TRBD1 on 5 matching bases. CDR1 is PRHDT, CDR2 FYEKMQ, per germline (reference sequence). There are 15 residues in the CDR3. Deletions cut 3 bases from V and 1 base from J, with 12 bases between. In DNA, the CDR3 is TGTGCCAGCAGCTTGGTTGGGGCGGCCCAAGAGACCCAGTACTTC. Protein sequence: CASSLVGAAQETQYF.

This clonotype was seen many times. The V and J genes are TRBV6-1 and TRBJ2-3, with a tentative D call TRBD2 (5 bases). The germline V gene has CDR1 MNHNS and CDR2 SASEGT. The length of the CDR3 is 13 residues. The V end lost 8 bases, the J end lost 2 bases, and 11 bases lay between the germline ends. This CDR3 is CASGADYTDTQYF. CDR3 coding DNA: TGTGCCAGCGGAGCGGATTACACAGATACGCAGTATTTT.

This clonotype has ten or more counts. J is TRBJ1-6 and V is TRBV12-3 or TRBV12-4; TRBD1 matches 8 bases. The CDR3 spans 17 residues. Unmatched junction bases numbered 6, after V lost 0 bases and J lost 5 bases. DNA for the CDR3: TGTGCCAGCAGTTTAGCGTTTTGGGGACAGGATAATTCACCCCTCCACTTT. Its protein is CASSLAFWGQDNSPLHF.